This T cell receptor beta chain was identified during a study of blood T cells in healthy people across ages. CDR1 and CDR2 (germline): SGDLS, YYNGEE. Losses at the gene ends were 0 bases for V and 6 bases for J; bases not matched to a gene: 3. This CDR3 contains 14 residues. Through a sample-barcoded 5' primer and a J-beta primer mix, a second PCR was run for about 6 to 12 cycles. TCRdb re-called the 5' RACE reads through MiXCR, storing one row per CDR3 protein. Among about 680,000 distinct CDR3 sequences, 49% were seen once, and the ten largest hold roughly 30%. The sequencing sample was made of blood. This clonotype originated in a woman aged 60 to 75 in good health. This chain connects TRBV9 to TRBJ2-7; the match to TRBD2 covers 10 bases. The CDR3 region is CASSVELAGLEQYF. CDR3 in DNA: TGTGCCAGCAGCGTAGAACTAGCGGGGCTCGAGCAGTACTTC.